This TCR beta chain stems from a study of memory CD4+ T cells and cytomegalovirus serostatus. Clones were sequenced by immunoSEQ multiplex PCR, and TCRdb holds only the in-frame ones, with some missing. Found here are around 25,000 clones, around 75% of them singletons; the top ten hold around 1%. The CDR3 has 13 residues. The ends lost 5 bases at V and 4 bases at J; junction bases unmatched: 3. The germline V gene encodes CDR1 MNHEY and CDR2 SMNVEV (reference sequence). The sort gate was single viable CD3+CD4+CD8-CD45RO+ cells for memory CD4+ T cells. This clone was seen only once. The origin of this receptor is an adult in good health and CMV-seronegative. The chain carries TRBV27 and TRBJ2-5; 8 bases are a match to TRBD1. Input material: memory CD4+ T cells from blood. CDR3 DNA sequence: TGTGCCAGCAGTGCCAGGGGGCGAGAGACCCAGTACTTC. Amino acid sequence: CASSARGRETQYF.